This T cell receptor beta chain is drawn from a study of cytomegalovirus exposure and HLA in healthy donors (dated by TCRdb to about 2017). Notes on the research overall: In an earlier analysis of 587 of the donors, about 270 Gb of sequence data and 117 million unique TCR beta sequences from about 179 million T cells were reported. An early release that covered roughly 600 HLA-typed donors contained about 300 gigabases of sequencing data and around 80 million unique TCR sequences. Of the roughly 420 genotyped donors, approximately 81% were placed in the genetic ancestry cluster associated with self-reported Caucasian donors. The aim of the study was to test whether cataloging public T cell receptors could identify signatures of past pathogen exposure. The study used immunosequencing to profile the T cell repertoires of about 670 subjects and linked those repertoires to cytomegalovirus serostatus. A separate validation cohort of approximately 130 different subjects was used in addition to the 666-subject first cohort. The study combined high-throughput TCR immunosequencing, statistical association of individual TCRs with disease status, and machine learning to predict cytomegalovirus infection status. In a later analysis, previously published TCR beta repertoires from 500 to 750 donors were re-analyzed and high-resolution HLA genotyping was added so that TCR occurrence patterns could be studied. In the later analysis, no new phenotypic data were used to find candidate immune exposures; instead, reliance was placed on TCR beta sequences and their occurrence across donors. In an earlier analysis of roughly 580 of the donors, high-throughput TCR beta sequencing was used to judge whether each TCR beta V gene segment behaved as functional or pseudogenic. Donor age, sex, ethnicity and CMV serostatus were collected together with the repertoire data. In a later genetic analysis, genome-wide SNP genotypes for about 55% of the 666 donors were used, and that subset was treated as a discovery cohort. All discovery cohort repertoires had been generated on a single sequencing platform. Class I and class II HLA loci were covered by the typing at four-digit resolution. Typing coverage varied by locus: roughly 629-640 donors for A, B, C, DRB1 and DQB1; approximately 560 for DQA1; about 570 for DPA1; approximately 470 for DPB1. Because of strong linkage in the cohort, roughly five DR-DQ haplotypes were treated as single units for association and clustering. On average, roughly 250,000 unique TCR beta nucleotide sequences were sequenced per donor among 350 to 400 genotyped donors of the cohort, with roughly 20% of those sequences being non-productive.

The library was built by means of the immunoSEQ multiplex PCR assay. The multiplex PCR relied on a mix of 60 forward primers for TCR Vbeta segments and 13 reverse primers for TCR Jbeta segments. The CDR3 region of rearranged TCR beta genes was amplified from genomic DNA with a multiplex PCR assay. Amplified TCR beta libraries were sequenced as 87-base-pair reads on the Illumina HiSeq System. The original methods were these. Across the 500 to 700 repertoires, a later analysis counted about 81 million unique TCR beta chains, 9.5 million to 13 million of which were shared by at least two donors. A nearest-neighbor algorithm error-corrected the raw reads and collapsed the reads into unique sequences, merging closely related sequences to remove PCR and sequencing errors. CDR3 sequences were aligned to IMGT reference sequences to assign V, D and J gene segments. Each retained sequence needed at least a six-nucleotide match to both a V gene segment and a J gene segment. A rearrangement was called productive if the CDR3 had no stop codons and remained in frame with V and J, and every other rearrangement was called non-productive. Following IMGT convention, CDR3 was defined as the stretch from the second conserved V-encoded cysteine to the conserved J-encoded phenylalanine. The earlier analysis of about 570 of the donors excluded any sequence lacking an unambiguous match to a single V gene segment. In an earlier analysis of approximately 560 of the donors, a V segment was called functional when productive rearrangements were above 56.7%, and segregating when the standard deviation between donors exceeded 5%. A statistical classification framework was developed to diagnose cytomegalovirus status using the catalog of TCR beta chain sequences. In a later analysis, V and J genes were assigned by comparing TCR nucleotide sequences against IMGT/GENE-DB human TR gene sequences. In a later analysis, CDR3 sequences and most-parsimonious VDJ recombination scenarios were assigned using the TCRdist pipeline. A later analysis defined each TCR beta chain by its CDR3 amino acid sequence plus V-gene family, and excluded reads lacking a unique V-gene family. To address suspected cross-contamination and a sequencing artifact, a later analysis removed approximately 590 highly shared, low-generation-probability nucleotide sequences. In a later analysis, a clonal expansion index was calculated for each public chain from normalized within-repertoire ranks of inferred template counts. In a later analysis, generation probabilities were computed with a VDJ recombination model fitted to out-of-frame rearrangements, and the resulting probabilities were checked against IGoR. A later analysis scored TCR-TCR, TCR-HLA and TCR-CMV co-occurrence with hypergeometric tests, applying a repertoire-size bias correction to TCR pairs. In a later analysis, false discovery rates were estimated by permuting HLA or CMV assignments 20 times. A later analysis grouped co-occurring TCRs with DBSCAN, adding TCRdist sequence similarity when clustering within HLA-allele-positive subsets. Repertoires with fewer than 30,000 or more than 120,000 public chains were left out of co-occurrence clustering, as were a few repertoires with anomalous nucleotide sharing. Here the immuneACCESS table is served through TCRdb, limited to in-frame sequences with V and J called. Missing clones are a known gap in these copies; in checked studies unresolved V genes cover under half, and the rest lacks a known reason. The DNA was the basis for D and trimming; V, J and clone size are from that table. In all, the sample holds tens of thousands of clones, and 81% of those were seen once. The ten most abundant clones make up about 2.5% of the sample.

With regard to this clone: This clone's antigen is unknown. No base-level quality is on record; no much larger clone is a single base apart.

The paper's findings and limits, for the study overall: Specific HLA alleles were associated with roughly 17,000 TCR beta sequences at a false discovery rate of 0.05 in a later analysis. In the study, roughly 160 TCR beta chains were listed as associated with cytomegalovirus. Correlated functional status among segregating V segments might be attributable to linkage disequilibrium, but an unknown experimental factor could not be ruled out. A cluster of highly shared sequence variants was judged likely to be a technical artifact of the sequencing pipeline. In vitro tests confirmed that a few of the cytomegalovirus-associated TCR beta chains recognize cytomegalovirus antigens. Because the 87-base-pair reads could not distinguish some IMGT-functional V segments, including TRBV6-2 and TRBV6-3, those segments were excluded. Roughly uniform sequencing depth across donors was assumed in presence/absence analyses, although this assumption may not hold. HLA typing was unavailable for some donors at each locus, so association tests used only the typed subset. Because counts were too low, about 18 rarely observed V segments, including chromosome 9 orphons, were left out of the earlier analysis of about 500 of the donors. For the cohort, immune exposure information was limited to CMV serostatus. The classifier was reported to diagnose cytomegalovirus status with high specificity and sensitivity in both the original cohort and the validation cohort. While some public TCRs were present in many individuals, most TCR sequences turned up only very rarely across donors. In a later analysis, several top co-occurrence clusters were reported to appear linked to parvovirus B19, influenza, CMV and Epstein-Barr virus. In this cohort, only TCR beta chains were sequenced, and detectable features were limited by the absence of alpha or paired-chain data. When HLA alleles, especially DR and DQ, strongly co-occurred, attributing TCR associations to individual alleles was difficult. In a later genetic analysis, a missense DCLRE1C variant was associated with V-gene and J-gene trimming of TCR beta chains, and the association was replicated in an independent cohort. Most CMV-associated TCR beta chains appeared to be HLA-restricted in a later analysis, and the HLA associations seemed to be driven largely by CMV exposure. An earlier analysis of around 540 of the donors showed that most TCR beta V segments appeared in productive rearrangements either about 87% or about 30% of the time, which broadly matched IMGT annotations. A further reported finding was that TCR beta sequences accurately predicted the HLA-A and HLA-B alleles for most subjects in the first cohort. According to a later analysis, TCR association rates differed among HLA loci, with DRB1 alleles showing the most associated TCRs and HLA-C alleles showing the fewest. The authors suggested that the approach could potentially be extended to other disease states and immunological phenotypes. A later genetic analysis reported fewer N-insertions in productive TCRs among donors in an Asian-associated ancestry cluster than the roughly 670-donor mean. In a later analysis, HLA-associated TCR beta chains showed more clonal expansion and lower generation probabilities than non-associated chains that were equally common.

The cohort consisted of 600 or so healthy bone marrow donors. Cohort members were all nominally healthy when sampled, although unrecorded immune exposures were likely present. The donor tested CMV seronegative and was one of the 352 seronegative cohort members. A peripheral blood sample was provided by each donor, and peripheral blood mononuclear cells were used for TCR beta sequencing. Genomic DNA was extracted from the blood cell samples with the Qiagen DNeasy Blood Extraction Kit. The CDR3 starts with the cysteine, ends with the phenylalanine, and has 12 residues. Only CDR3 DNA is held: 36 bases, read in frame from base 1. Cut back by 1 base and 6 bases, the V and J ends lie 6 bases apart. CDR1 and CDR2 (SGHTA, FQGNSA) derive from the germline V gene.

The receptor chain draws on TRBV7-2 and TRBJ2-5, and possibly TRBD1, on 5 matching bases. Specimen: PBMCs. This TCR was sampled from a man aged 50-60 years in good health and CMV-seronegative. Read as DNA, the sequence is TGTGCCAGCAGCTTAGGGGGCCAGACCCAGTACTTC. This yields the protein CASSLGGQTQYF.